The entry below gives a single T cell receptor (beta chain) sequence along with its context. Its antigen remains unidentified. This entry belongs to a study of Graves' ophthalmopathy and Graves' hyperthyroidism. Study-level points and caveats: Blood also contained most of the expanded thyroid clonotypes above 0.001 frequency.

Moderately to severely active ophthalmopathy under 3 months, CAS at least 3, NOSPECS at least 4. Ineligible for inclusion were patients with other autoimmune diseases, uncontrolled infections, pregnancy or lactation. A diagnosis was made from clinical symptoms together with serum thyroxine, TRAb, thyroid ultrasound and orbital computed tomography. RNA transcripts were the source from which TCR beta CDR3 regions were amplified. Investigators did first-round RT-PCR with HTBI primers, then second-round multiplex PCR. One entry per CDR3 protein, called by TCRdb with MiXCR from the multiplex PCR reads. This table has approximately 700,000 distinct CDR3 sequences, roughly two fifths appearing once. CDR1 and CDR2 (germline): SEHNR, FQNEAQ (reference sequence). V shed 7 bases and J 8 bases; nucleotides not matched to a gene: 3. This CDR3 contains 13 residues.

The sequence was obtained from an adult man with Graves' ophthalmopathy. This chain links TRBV7-9 with TRBJ1-6; 9 positions agree with TRBD1. Material: peripheral blood. This CDR3 is CASTRQGDSPLHF. In DNA form, the CDR3 reads TGTGCCAGCACCCGACAGGGGGATTCACCCCTCCACTTT.